The 32 T cell receptor beta chains in this list originate from one sample, sequenced in a study of beta chain features in type 1 diabetes (dated by TCRdb to the late 2010s). Beyond this particular receptor, the publication reports: A moderate but significant shortening of TCRB CDR3 length was observed in type 1 diabetes patients in all four CD4+ subsets.

Preparation of the library involved the immunoSEQ multiplex PCR assay. The High Capacity cDNA Reverse Transcription Kit was used to reverse transcribe all of the isolated RNA, meaning that expressed TCRB transcripts were what got sequenced. TCRdb re-hosts the immuneACCESS table, in-frame sequences only. Its copies lack some clones; in the studies checked, an unresolved V gene accounts for under half of them, and the cause for the rest is not known. Here the sample has roughly 150,000 clones; 63% occur a single time. About 0.1% of the sample belongs to the ten largest clones. For these TCRs, the target antigens are not known. The sample consisted of naive CD4+ T cells from blood. Reading the label with the study, this specimen's cell subset or site is: true naive CD4+ T cells. The receptor set was obtained from a man aged 25-40 years with type 1 diabetes.

The chain is built from TRBV6-5 and TRBJ2-4, with TRBD1 matching 7 bases. This CDR3 is built from 13 residues. Germline CDR1 reads MNHEY; CDR2 reads SVGAGI. V lost 5 bases to trimming and J lost 8 bases; unmatched junction nucleotides: 6. The CDR3 is CASSKRGLDIQYF. The DNA of the CDR3 is TGTGCCAGCAGTAAGAGGGGGCTTGACATTCAGTACTTC.

This chain links TRBV25-1 with TRBJ2-7; possibly TRBD1 for D (6 bases). With 6 bases removed from V and 3 bases from J, the gap between germline ends came to 21 bases. Germline V gene sequence: CDR1 MGHDK, CDR2 SYGVNS. The CDR3 sequence is 16 residues long. CDR3 DNA sequence: TGTGCCAGCAGCGACCTCGACGGGACACCACTCTACGAGCAGTACTTC. Translation gives CASSDLDGTPLYEQYF.

In this sample, this clone turned up a few times. The rearrangement joins TRBV6-5 to TRBJ1-5; 7 positions match TRBD1. This CDR3 contains 13 residues. Germline V gives CDR1 MNHEY, CDR2 SVGAGI. With 9 bases clipped from V and 4 bases from J, the junction kept 6 bases outside the gene matches. CDR3 DNA sequence: TGTGCCAGGGAGGACAGGCGAAATCAGCCCCAGCATTTT. Protein sequence: CAREDRRNQPQHF.

The chain employs TRBV30 and TRBJ2-3; D gene ambiguous. This CDR3 is 14 amino acids long. Trimming stripped 0 bases from V and 2 bases from J, with 9 bases between. The germline V gene encodes CDR1 GTSNPN and CDR2 SVGIG (reference sequence). The CDR3 nucleotides are TGTGCCTGGAGTGTACGCTCGCCCACAGATACGCAGTATTTT. It translates to CAWSVRSPTDTQYF. The complete variable domain, with remaining parts taken from reference TRBV30 and TRBJ2-3, reads SQTIHQWPATLVQPVGSPLSLECTVEGTSNPNLYWYRQAAGRGLQLLFYSVGIGQISSEVPQNLSASRPQDRQFILSSKKLLLSDSGFYLCAWSVRSPTDTQYFGPGTRLTVL.

The chain couples TRBV11-2 to TRBJ2-5; the D is unclear. This CDR3 contains 12 residues. V gave up 1 base and J gave up 5 bases, with 5 bases separating them. Germline V CDR1 and CDR2: SGHAT, FQNNGV. The CDR3 DNA is TGTGCCAGCAGCTTAGGTGACGAGACCCAGTACTTC. Amino acids: CASSLGDETQYF.

Only one count was recorded for this clone. The chain employs TRBV18 and TRBJ2-1; tentative D call: TRBD2 (7 bases). The CDR3 totals 18 residues. The germline V gene has CDR1 KGHSH and CDR2 LQKENI. V lost 4 bases and J lost 9, with 28 bases in between. The CDR3 spells CASSRNRQGGGTSGEQFF. The DNA for the CDR3 is TGTGCCAGCTCACGCAACCGTCAGGGCGGGGGCACCTCCGGTGAGCAGTTCTTC.

The genes are TRBV27 and TRBJ1-6; D is uncertain. This CDR3 is 12 amino acids long. Trimming cost V 5 bases and J 6 bases, with 5 bases left between them. Germline CDR1 and CDR2: MNHEY and SMNVEV (reference sequence). CDR3 in amino acids: CASSGFNSPLHF. The DNA for the CDR3 is TGTGCCAGCAGTGGGTTTAATTCACCCCTCCACTTT.

This sequence joins TRBV5-7 and TRBJ2-1, with a tentative D call TRBD2 (6 bases). TRBV5-7 is flagged as an ORF with uncertain function. Deletions cut 0 bases from V and 0 bases from J, with 7 bases between. The length of the CDR3 is 15 residues. The CDR3: CASSLGGLSYNEQFF. The DNA of the CDR3 is TGTGCCAGCAGCTTGGGGGGACTCTCCTACAATGAGCAGTTCTTC.

This chain joins TRBV7-9 and TRBJ2-6; TRBD1 is a possible D gene (5 bases). This CDR3 has 17 amino acids. Trimming took 3 bases from V and 4 from J, leaving 16 bases between them. Per germline, CDR1 SEHNR and CDR2 FQNEAQ (reference sequence). The CDR3 is CASSFDSGQGGANVLTF. CDR3 in DNA: TGTGCCAGCAGCTTTGACAGTGGCCAAGGAGGGGCCAACGTCCTGACTTTC.

J is TRBJ2-3 and V is TRBV19; TRBD2 matches at 7 bases. Germline V lookup: CDR1 LNHDA, CDR2 SQIVND (reference sequence). This CDR3 spans 13 amino acids. Unmatched junction bases numbered 4, after V lost 7 bases and J lost 3 bases. In nucleotides, the CDR3 is TGTGCCAGTAAGGGACTACTAACAGATACGCAGTATTTT. Translating gives CASKGLLTDTQYF.

The J gene is TRBJ1-1, the V gene TRBV7-9; no definite D call. The length of the CDR3 is 12 residues. The V end was cut by 3 bases, the J end by 5 bases, with 7 bases between. CDR1 is SEHNR, CDR2 FQNEAQ, per germline (reference sequence). CDR3 sequence: CASSLSGTEAFF. Written as DNA, the CDR3 is TGTGCCAGCAGCTTGTCAGGAACTGAAGCTTTCTTT.

This chain connects TRBV5-6 to TRBJ2-5, with D uncertain. Trimming pared 0 bases from V and 3 bases from J, leaving 6 bases between. Germline V gene data show CDR1 as SGHDT and CDR2 as YYEEEE. This CDR3 has 13 amino acids. As DNA, the CDR3 is TGTGCCAGCAGCTTGGGACGGAAAGAGACCCAGTACTTC. Amino acids: CASSLGRKETQYF.

The CDR3 DNA follows: TGCGCCAGCAGCTTGGCCGGGGGCGTCACAGATACGCAGTATTTT. It encodes CASSLAGGVTDTQYF. The chain couples TRBV5-1 to TRBJ2-3; perhaps D is TRBD1 or TRBD2 (6 bases each). Germline values: CDR1 SGHRS, CDR2 YFSETQ. The V gene lost 0 bases and the J gene lost 2 bases, with 10 bases spanning the gap. This CDR3 is 15 amino acids long. The full variable domain, with the rest looked up from reference TRBV5-1 and TRBJ2-3, is KAGVTQTPRYLIKTRGQQVTLSCSPISGHRSVSWYQQTPGQGLQFLFEYFSETQRNKGNFPGRFSGRQFSNSRSEMNVSTLELGDSALYLCASSLAGGVTDTQYFGPGTRLTVL.

CDR3 sequence: CASSLAQLEETQYF. DNA of the CDR3: TGTGCCAGCAGCTTAGCACAGCTTGAAGAGACCCAGTACTTC. This sequence joins TRBV11-2 and TRBJ2-5; D ambiguous. Germline lookup yields CDR1 SGHAT and CDR2 FQNNGV. V lost 1 base to trimming and J lost 3 bases, with 9 bases between them. The CDR3 runs to 14 residues. The complete variable domain, with remaining parts taken from reference TRBV11-2 and TRBJ2-5, reads EAGVAQSPRYKIIEKRQSVAFWCNPISGHATLYWYQQILGQGPKLLIQFQNNGVVDDSQLPKDRFSAERLKGVDSTLKIQPAKLEDSAVYLCASSLAQLEETQYFGPGTRLLVL.

CDR3 coding DNA: TGTGCCAGCAGCCCGACACCGTCGGACGAGCAGTACTTC. Translation: CASSPTPSDEQYF. The chain employs TRBV6-6 and TRBJ2-7, with D hard to call. CDR1 is MNHNY and CDR2 is SVGAGI in the germline V gene (reference sequence). The V and J ends lost 6 bases and 5 bases respectively, with 14 bases between them. CDR3 size: 13 residues.

In this sample, this clone turned up a few times. This chain joins TRBV2 and TRBJ1-1, with D unclear. The germline V gene encodes CDR1 SNHLY and CDR2 FYNNEI. V gave up 1 base and J gave up 0 bases, with 6 bases separating them. This CDR3 spans 14 amino acids. The CDR3 DNA reads as TGTGCCAGCAGTGAAGAGAAGTTGAACACTGAAGCTTTCTTT. Protein sequence: CASSEEKLNTEAFF.

The V and J genes are TRBV27 and TRBJ1-3, with unresolved D. V lost 6 bases and J lost 0, with 15 bases in between. CDR1 and CDR2 from the germline V gene are MNHEY and SMNVEV (reference sequence). CDR3 length: 16 residues. CDR3 sequence reads: CASSLQGRSSGNTIYF. For the CDR3, the DNA is TGTGCCAGCAGCCTTCAAGGGCGGAGCTCTGGAAACACCATATATTTT.

This clone was counted a single time. This chain links TRBV29-1 with TRBJ2-5; 9 bases are shared with TRBD2. Trimming cost V 3 bases and J 0 bases; bases outside gene matches: 5. Germline CDR1 is SQVTM and CDR2 is ANQGSEA. The CDR3 is 15 amino acids. CDR3 protein: CSVDSSGGYQETQYF. CDR3 DNA sequence: TGCAGCGTTGACTCCAGCGGGGGGTACCAAGAGACCCAGTACTTC.

The chain combines TRBV9 with TRBJ1-6; no reliable D call. The CDR3 is 14 amino acids. CDR1 SGDLS and CDR2 YYNGEE come from the germline V gene. The V and J ends lost 0 bases and 8 bases respectively, with 9 bases between them. CDR3 protein: CASSVDNTDSPLHF. CDR3 sequence (DNA): TGTGCCAGCAGCGTAGACAATACGGATTCACCCCTCCACTTT. The full variable domain, completed using reference TRBV9 and TRBJ1-6, is DSGVTQTPKHLITATGQRVTLRCSPRSGDLSVYWYQQSLDQGLQFLIQYYNGEERAKGNILERFSAQQFPDLHSELNLSSLELGDSALYFCASSVDNTDSPLHFGNGTRLTVT.

The chain is built from TRBV10-3 and TRBJ2-1, with 13 bases aligning to TRBD2. The V gene end was trimmed by 6 bases and the J gene end by 4 bases; junction bases not matched to a gene: 9. The CDR3 runs to 17 residues. Germline CDR1 ENHRY, CDR2 SYGVKD. The CDR3 spells CAIRETSGGHLYNEQFF. CDR3 nucleotide sequence: TGTGCCATCAGGGAGACTAGCGGGGGGCACTTATACAATGAGCAGTTCTTC.

This clone appeared a single time. The V and J genes are TRBV7-2 and TRBJ2-7; no firm D call. CDR3 size: 13 residues. Germline V gene data show CDR1 as SGHTA and CDR2 as FQGNSA. Trimming took off 5 bases at V and 2 bases at J, with 10 bases between the two ends. CDR3 in DNA: TGTGCCAGCAGCCCTGGGATTACCTACGAGCAGTACTTC. Its translation: CASSPGITYEQYF.

The rearrangement uses TRBV14 and TRBJ1-6; D not certain. The germline V and J ends were trimmed by 0 bases and 5 bases, with 11 bases remaining between them. This CDR3 has 16 amino acids. From germline, CDR1 is SGHDN and CDR2 FVKESK. As DNA, the CDR3 is TGTGCCAGCAGCCAAGATTGGGGTACAAATAATTCACCCCTCCACTTT. Translated, it gives CASSQDWGTNNSPLHF.

This rearrangement joins TRBV20-1 to TRBJ2-5; D gene unclear. Germline assignment: CDR1 DFQATT and CDR2 SNEGSKA (reference sequence). Trimming took 3 bases from V and 9 from J, leaving 8 bases between them. This CDR3 comprises 10 residues. The CDR3 sequence: CSASWTAQYF. The CDR3 DNA reads as TGCAGTGCTAGTTGGACGGCCCAGTACTTC.

The chain joins TRBV7-9 to TRBJ1-1; D ambiguous. Germline CDR1 reads SEHNR; CDR2 reads FQNEAQ (reference sequence). Trimming stripped 4 bases from V and 7 bases from J, with 13 bases between. The CDR3 consists of 13 residues. The CDR3 sequence is CASSSNPAVEAFF. DNA for the CDR3: TGTGCCAGCAGCTCCAACCCGGCGGTTGAAGCTTTCTTT. The entire variable domain, with the rest obtained from reference TRBV7-9 and TRBJ1-1, is as follows: DTGVSQNPRHKITKRGQNVTFRCDPISEHNRLYWYRQTLGQGPEFLTYFQNEAQLEKSRLLSDRFSAERPKGSFSTLEIQRTEQGDSAMYLCASSSNPAVEAFFGQGTRLTVV.

On this clone itself: The junction departs from the called germline gene at one end, perhaps through a read error. The rearrangement links TRBV7-7 to TRBJ2-2, with D tentatively TRBD1 (6 bases). CDR1 is SSHAT, CDR2 FNYEAQ, per germline (reference sequence). The CDR3 extends over 15 amino acids. CDR3 in DNA: TGTGCTAGCAGCTTAGTACAGGGCGACACCGGGGAGCTGTTTTTT. It specifies CASSLVQGDTGELFF.

The chain is built from TRBV7-6 and TRBJ1-6; unclear D gene. Trimming took off 1 base at V and 7 bases at J, with 11 bases between the two ends. This CDR3 region has 15 residues. Germline V gene sequence: CDR1 SGHVS, CDR2 FNYEAQ. CDR3 amino acids: CASSLGALPNSPLHF. CDR3 nucleotide sequence: TGTGCCAGCAGCTTAGGGGCCCTACCGAATTCACCCCTCCACTTT.

This clone was seen once. The chain carries TRBV28 and TRBJ1-2, with D hard to call. The CDR3 has 13 residues. Per germline, CDR1 MDHEN and CDR2 SYDVKM. The CDR3 coding sequence is TGTGCTCTCGGAGGCCCCCCGGGCTATGGCTACACCTTC. As protein: CALGGPPGYGYTF.

V and J are TRBV9 and TRBJ2-5; 8 bases line up with TRBD1. The CDR3 is 17 amino acids. The germline V gene encodes CDR1 SGDLS and CDR2 YYNGEE. The ends lost 0 bases at V and 0 bases at J; junction bases unmatched: 7. The CDR3 DNA sequence: TGTGCCAGCAGCGTAGAGGAAACAGGGGGATACCAAGAGACCCAGTACTTC. Its translation: CASSVEETGGYQETQYF.

The chain uses TRBV11-2 and TRBJ2-7; D possibly corresponds to TRBD1 (5 bases). Germline CDR1 reads SGHAT; CDR2 reads FQNNGV. The CDR3 contains 12 residues. V gave up 8 bases and J gave up 5 bases, with 13 bases separating them. The CDR3 loop is CASSYEGDEQYF. CDR3 in DNA: TGTGCCAGCTCCTACGAAGGGGACGAGCAGTACTTC.

This clone was found a few times. The rearrangement uses TRBV7-9 and TRBJ2-2, with 8 bases that match TRBD1. V shed 2 bases, J shed 1 base, and the junction held 3 bases outside the gene matches. The germline V gene encodes CDR1 SEHNR and CDR2 FQNEAQ (reference sequence). This CDR3 comprises 16 residues. CDR3: CASSLPGTGNTGELFF. DNA for the CDR3: TGTGCCAGCAGCTTACCCGGGACAGGGAACACCGGGGAGCTGTTTTTT.

This chain links TRBV10-3 with TRBJ2-3; D is tentatively TRBD1 or TRBD2 (5 bases each). Germline assignment: CDR1 ENHRY and CDR2 SYGVKD. The length of the CDR3 is 15 residues. V lost 10 bases to trimming and J lost 2 bases, with 19 bases between them. The CDR3 region has the DNA TGTGCCACCAGGCCAGGAGCCGGGACCACAGATACGCAGTATTTT. This gives the protein CATRPGAGTTDTQYF.

J is TRBJ1-2 and V is TRBV5-6, with 7 bases identical to TRBD1. Trimming at V came to 4 bases and at J to 7 bases, leaving 7 bases not matched to a gene. CDR1 SGHDT and CDR2 YYEEEE come from the germline V gene. The CDR3 loop spans 13 amino acids. The CDR3 nucleotides read TGTGCCAGCAGCGTGGGGACAGTTTCTGGCTACACCTTC. This codes for CASSVGTVSGYTF. Variable domain in full (rest from reference TRBV5-6 and TRBJ1-2): DAGVTQSPTHLIKTRGQQVTLRCSPKSGHDTVSWYQQALGQGPQFIFQYYEEEERQRGNFPDRFSGHQFPNYSSELNVNALLLGDSALYLCASSVGTVSGYTFGSGTRLTVV.